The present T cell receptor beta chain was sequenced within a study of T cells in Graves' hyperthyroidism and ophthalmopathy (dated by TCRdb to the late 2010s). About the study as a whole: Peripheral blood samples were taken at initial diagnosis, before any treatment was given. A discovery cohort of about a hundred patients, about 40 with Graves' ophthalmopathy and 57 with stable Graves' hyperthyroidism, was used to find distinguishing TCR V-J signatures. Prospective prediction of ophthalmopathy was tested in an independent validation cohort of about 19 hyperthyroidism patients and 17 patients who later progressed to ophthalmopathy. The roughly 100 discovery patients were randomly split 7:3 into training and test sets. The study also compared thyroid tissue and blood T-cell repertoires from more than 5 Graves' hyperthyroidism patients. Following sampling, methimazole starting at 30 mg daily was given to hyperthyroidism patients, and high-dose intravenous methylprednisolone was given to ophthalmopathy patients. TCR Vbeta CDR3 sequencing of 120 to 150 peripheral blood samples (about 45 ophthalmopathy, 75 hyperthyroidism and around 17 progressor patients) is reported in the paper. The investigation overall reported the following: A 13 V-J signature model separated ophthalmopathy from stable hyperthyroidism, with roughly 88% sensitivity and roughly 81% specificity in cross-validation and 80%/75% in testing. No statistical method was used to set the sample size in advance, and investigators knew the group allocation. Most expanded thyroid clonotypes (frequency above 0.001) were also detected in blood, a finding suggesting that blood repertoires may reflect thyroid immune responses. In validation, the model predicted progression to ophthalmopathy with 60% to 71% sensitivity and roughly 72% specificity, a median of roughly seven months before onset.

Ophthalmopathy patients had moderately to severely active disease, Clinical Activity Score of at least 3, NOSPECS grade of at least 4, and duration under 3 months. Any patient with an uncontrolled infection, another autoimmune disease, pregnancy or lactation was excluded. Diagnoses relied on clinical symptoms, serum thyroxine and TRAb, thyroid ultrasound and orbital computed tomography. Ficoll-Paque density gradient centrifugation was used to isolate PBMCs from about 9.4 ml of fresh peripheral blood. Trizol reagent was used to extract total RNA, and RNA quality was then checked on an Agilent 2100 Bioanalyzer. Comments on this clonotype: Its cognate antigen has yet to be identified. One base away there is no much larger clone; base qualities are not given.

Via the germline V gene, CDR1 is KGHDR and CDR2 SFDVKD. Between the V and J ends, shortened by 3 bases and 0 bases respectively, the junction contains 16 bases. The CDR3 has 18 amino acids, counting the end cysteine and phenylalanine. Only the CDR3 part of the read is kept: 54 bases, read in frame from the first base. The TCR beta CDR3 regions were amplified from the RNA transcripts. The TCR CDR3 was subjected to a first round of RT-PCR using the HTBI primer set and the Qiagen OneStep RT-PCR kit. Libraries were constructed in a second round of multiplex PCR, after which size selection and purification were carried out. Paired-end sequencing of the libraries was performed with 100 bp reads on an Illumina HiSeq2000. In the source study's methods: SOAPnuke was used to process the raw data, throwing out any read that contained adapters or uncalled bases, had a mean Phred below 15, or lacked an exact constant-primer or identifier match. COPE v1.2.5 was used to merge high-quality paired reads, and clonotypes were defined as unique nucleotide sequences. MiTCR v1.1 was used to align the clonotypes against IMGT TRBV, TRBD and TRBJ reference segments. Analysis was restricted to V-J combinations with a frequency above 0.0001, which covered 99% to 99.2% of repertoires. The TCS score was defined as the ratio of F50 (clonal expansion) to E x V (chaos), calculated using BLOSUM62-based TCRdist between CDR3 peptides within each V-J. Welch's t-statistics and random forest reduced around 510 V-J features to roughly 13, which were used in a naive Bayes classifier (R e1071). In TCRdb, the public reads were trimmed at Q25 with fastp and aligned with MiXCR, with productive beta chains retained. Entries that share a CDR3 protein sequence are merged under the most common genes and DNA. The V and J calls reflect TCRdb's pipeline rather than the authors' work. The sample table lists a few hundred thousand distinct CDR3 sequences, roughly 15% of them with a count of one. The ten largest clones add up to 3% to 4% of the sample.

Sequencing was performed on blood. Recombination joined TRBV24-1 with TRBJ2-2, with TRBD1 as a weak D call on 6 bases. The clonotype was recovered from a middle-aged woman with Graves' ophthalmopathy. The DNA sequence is TGTGCCACCAGTGATCCCAAGACAGGCGCAACGAACACCGGGGAGCTGTTTTTT. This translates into CATSDPKTGATNTGELFF.